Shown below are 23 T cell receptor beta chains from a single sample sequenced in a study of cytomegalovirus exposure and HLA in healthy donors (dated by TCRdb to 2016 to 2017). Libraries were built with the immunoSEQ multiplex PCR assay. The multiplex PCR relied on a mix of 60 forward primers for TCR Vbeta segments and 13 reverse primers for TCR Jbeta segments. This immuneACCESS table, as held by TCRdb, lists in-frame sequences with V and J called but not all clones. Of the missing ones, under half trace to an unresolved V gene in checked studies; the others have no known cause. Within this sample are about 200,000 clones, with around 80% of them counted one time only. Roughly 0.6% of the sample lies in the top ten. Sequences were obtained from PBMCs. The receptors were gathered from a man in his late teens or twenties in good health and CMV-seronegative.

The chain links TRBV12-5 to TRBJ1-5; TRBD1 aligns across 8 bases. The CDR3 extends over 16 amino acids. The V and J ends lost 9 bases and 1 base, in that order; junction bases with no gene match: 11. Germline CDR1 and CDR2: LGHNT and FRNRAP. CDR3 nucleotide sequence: TGTGCTAGCGGGGAGATCAGGGGGCGGAGCAATCAGCCCCAGCATTTT. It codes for CASGEIRGRSNQPQHF.

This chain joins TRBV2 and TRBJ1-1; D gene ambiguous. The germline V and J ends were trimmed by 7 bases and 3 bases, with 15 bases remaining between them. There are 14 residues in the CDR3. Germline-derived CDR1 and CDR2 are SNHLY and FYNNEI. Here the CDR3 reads CASIKEAADTEAFF. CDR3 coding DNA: TGTGCCAGCATCAAGGAGGCCGCCGACACTGAAGCTTTCTTT.

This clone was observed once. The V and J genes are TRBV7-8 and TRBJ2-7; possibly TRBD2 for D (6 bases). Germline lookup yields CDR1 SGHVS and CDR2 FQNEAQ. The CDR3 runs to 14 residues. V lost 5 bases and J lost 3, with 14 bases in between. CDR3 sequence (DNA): TGTGCCAGCAGCATCGAGCGGGTATACTACGAGCAGTACTTC. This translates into CASSIERVYYEQYF.

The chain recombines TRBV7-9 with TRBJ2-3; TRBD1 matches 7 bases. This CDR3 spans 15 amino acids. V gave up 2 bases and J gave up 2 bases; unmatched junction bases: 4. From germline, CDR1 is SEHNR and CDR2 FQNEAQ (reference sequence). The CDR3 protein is CASSLRGQTTDTQYF. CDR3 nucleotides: TGTGCCAGCAGCTTACGGGGACAGACCACAGATACGCAGTATTTT. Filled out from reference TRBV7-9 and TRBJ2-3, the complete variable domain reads DTGVSQNPRHKITKRGQNVTFRCDPISEHNRLYWYRQTLGQGPEFLTYFQNEAQLEKSRLLSDRFSAERPKGSFSTLEIQRTEQGDSAMYLCASSLRGQTTDTQYFGPGTRLTVL.

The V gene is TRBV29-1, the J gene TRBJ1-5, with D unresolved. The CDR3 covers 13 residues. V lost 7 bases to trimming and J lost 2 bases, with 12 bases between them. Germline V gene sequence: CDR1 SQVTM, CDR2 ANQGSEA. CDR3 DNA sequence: TGCAGCGCGCAGGACGGGGGCAATCAGCCCCAGCATTTT. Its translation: CSAQDGGNQPQHF.

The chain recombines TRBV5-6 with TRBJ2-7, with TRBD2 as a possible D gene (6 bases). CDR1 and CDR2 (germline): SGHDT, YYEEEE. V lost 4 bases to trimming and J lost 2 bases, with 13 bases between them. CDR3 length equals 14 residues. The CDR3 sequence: CASSIMSGAYEQYF. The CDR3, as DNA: TGTGCCAGCAGCATAATGTCGGGAGCCTACGAGCAGTACTTC.

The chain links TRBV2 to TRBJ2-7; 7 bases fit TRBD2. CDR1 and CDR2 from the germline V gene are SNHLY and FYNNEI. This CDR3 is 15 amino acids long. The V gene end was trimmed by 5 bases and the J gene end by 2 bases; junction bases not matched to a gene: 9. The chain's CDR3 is CASSKEAGATYEQYF. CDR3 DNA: TGTGCCAGCAGTAAGGAGGCGGGAGCAACCTACGAGCAGTACTTC. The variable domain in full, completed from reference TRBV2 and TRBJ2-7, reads EPEVTQTPSHQVTQMGQEVILRCVPISNHLYFYWYRQILGQKVEFLVSFYNNEISEKSEIFDDQFSVERPDGSNFTLKIRSTKLEDSAMYFCASSKEAGATYEQYFGPGTRLTVT.

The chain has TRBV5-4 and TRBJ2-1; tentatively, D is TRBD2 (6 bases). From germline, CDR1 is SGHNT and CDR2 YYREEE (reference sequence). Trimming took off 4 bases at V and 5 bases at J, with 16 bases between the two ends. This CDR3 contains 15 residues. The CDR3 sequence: CASSPGTPINNEQFF. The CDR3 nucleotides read TGTGCCAGCAGCCCCGGGACTCCAATCAACAATGAGCAGTTCTTC.

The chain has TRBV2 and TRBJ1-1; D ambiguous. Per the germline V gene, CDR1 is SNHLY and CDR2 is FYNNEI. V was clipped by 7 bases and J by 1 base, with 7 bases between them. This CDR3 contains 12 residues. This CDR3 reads CASKLTNTEAFF. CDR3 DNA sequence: TGTGCCAGCAAACTCACGAACACTGAAGCTTTCTTT.

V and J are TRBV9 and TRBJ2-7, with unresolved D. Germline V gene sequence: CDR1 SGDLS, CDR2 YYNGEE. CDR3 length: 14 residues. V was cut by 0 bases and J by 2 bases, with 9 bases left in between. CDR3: CASSVDPVPYEQYF. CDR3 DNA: TGTGCCAGCAGCGTAGACCCGGTTCCCTACGAGCAGTACTTC.

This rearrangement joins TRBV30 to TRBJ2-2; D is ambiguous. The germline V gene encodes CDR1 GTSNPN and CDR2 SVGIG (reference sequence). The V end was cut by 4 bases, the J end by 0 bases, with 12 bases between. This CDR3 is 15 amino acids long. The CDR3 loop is CAWTGGQSNTGELFF. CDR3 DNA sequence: TGTGCCTGGACCGGTGGGCAGTCGAACACCGGGGAGCTGTTTTTT.

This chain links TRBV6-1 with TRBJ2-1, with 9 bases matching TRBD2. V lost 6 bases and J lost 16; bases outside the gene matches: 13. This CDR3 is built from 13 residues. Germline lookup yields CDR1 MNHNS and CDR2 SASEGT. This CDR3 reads CASSPGTSTTIFF. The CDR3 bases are TGTGCCAGCAGCCCCGGGACTAGCACGACCATTTTCTTC.

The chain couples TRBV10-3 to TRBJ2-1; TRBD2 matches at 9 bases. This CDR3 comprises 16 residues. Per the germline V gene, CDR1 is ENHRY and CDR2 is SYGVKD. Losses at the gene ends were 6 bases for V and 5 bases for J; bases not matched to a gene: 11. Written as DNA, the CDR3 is TGTGCCATCAGGGAACTGGCGGGAGGGGCCCACAATGAGCAGTTCTTC. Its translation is CAIRELAGGAHNEQFF.

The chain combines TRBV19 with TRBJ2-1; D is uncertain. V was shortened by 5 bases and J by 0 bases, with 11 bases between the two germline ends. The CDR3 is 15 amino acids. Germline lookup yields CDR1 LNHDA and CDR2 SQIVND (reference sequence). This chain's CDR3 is CASSLDWSSYNEQFF. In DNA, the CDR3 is TGTGCCAGTAGTCTCGACTGGAGCTCCTACAATGAGCAGTTCTTC.

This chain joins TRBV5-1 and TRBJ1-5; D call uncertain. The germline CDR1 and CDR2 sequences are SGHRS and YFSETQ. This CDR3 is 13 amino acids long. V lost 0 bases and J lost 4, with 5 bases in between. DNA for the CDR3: TGCGCCAGCAGCTTGGATAGAAATCAGCCCCAGCATTTT. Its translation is CASSLDRNQPQHF. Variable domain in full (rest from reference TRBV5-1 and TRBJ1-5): KAGVTQTPRYLIKTRGQQVTLSCSPISGHRSVSWYQQTPGQGLQFLFEYFSETQRNKGNFPGRFSGRQFSNSRSEMNVSTLELGDSALYLCASSLDRNQPQHFGDGTRLSIL.

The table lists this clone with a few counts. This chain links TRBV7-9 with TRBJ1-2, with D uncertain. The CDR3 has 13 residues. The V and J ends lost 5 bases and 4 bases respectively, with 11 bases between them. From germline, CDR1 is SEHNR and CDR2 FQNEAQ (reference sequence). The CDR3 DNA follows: TGTGCCAGCAGCCAAGGAGCGGGCTATGGCTACACCTTC. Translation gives CASSQGAGYGYTF.

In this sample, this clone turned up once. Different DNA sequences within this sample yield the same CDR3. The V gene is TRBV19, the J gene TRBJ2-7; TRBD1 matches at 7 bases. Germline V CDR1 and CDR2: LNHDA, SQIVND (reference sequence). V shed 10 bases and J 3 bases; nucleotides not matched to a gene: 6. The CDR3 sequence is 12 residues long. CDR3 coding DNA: TGTGCCACCGGGGACAGCCTCTACGAGCAGTACTTC. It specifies CATGDSLYEQYF.

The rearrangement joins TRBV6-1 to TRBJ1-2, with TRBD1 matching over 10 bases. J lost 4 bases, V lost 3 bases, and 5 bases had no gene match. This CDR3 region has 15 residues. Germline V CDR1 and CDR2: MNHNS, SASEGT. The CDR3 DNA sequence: TGTGCCAGCAGTGACAGGGGACAGGGGTTCTATGGCTACACCTTC. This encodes CASSDRGQGFYGYTF.

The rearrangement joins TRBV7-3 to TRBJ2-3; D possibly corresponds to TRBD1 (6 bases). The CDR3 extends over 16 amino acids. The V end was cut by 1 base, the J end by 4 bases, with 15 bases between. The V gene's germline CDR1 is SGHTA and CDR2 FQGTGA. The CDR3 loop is CASSLMRTGFADTQYF. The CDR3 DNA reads TGTGCCAGCAGCTTAATGCGTACAGGGTTCGCAGATACGCAGTATTTT.

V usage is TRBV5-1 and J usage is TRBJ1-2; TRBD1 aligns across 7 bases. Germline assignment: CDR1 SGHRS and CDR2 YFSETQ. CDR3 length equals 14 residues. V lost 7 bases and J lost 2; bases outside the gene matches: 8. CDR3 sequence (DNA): TGCGCCAGCCGCCTTGCCAGGGGGAACTATGGCTACACCTTC. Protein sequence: CASRLARGNYGYTF. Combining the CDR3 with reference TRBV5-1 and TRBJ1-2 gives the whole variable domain KAGVTQTPRYLIKTRGQQVTLSCSPISGHRSVSWYQQTPGQGLQFLFEYFSETQRNKGNFPGRFSGRQFSNSRSEMNVSTLELGDSALYLCASRLARGNYGYTFGSGTRLTVV.

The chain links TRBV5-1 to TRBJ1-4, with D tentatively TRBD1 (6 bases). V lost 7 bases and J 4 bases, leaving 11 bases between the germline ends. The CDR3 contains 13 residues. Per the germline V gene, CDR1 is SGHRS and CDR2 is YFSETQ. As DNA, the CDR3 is TGCGCCAGCGCCGGACAGTTTAATGAAAAACTGTTTTTT. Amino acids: CASAGQFNEKLFF.

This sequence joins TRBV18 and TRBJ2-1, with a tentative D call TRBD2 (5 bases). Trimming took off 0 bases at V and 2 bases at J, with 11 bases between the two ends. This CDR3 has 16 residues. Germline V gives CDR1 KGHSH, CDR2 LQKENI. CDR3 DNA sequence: TGTGCCAGCTCACCACCCCGCGGGCACACCTACAATGAGCAGTTCTTC. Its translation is CASSPPRGHTYNEQFF.

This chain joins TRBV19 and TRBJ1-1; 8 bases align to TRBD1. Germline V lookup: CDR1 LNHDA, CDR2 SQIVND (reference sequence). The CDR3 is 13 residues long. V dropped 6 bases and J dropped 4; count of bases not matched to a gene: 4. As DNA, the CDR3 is TGTGCCAGTAGACGGACAGGGCTCACTGAAGCTTTCTTT. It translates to CASRRTGLTEAFF. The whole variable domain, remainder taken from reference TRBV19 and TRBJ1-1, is DGGITQSPKYLFRKEGQNVTLSCEQNLNHDAMYWYRQDPGQGLRLIYYSQIVNDFQKGDIAEGYSVSREKKESFPLTVTSAQKNPTAFYLCASRRTGLTEAFFGQGTRLTVV.